These 30 T cell receptor beta chains share one sample of origin, sequenced in a study of cytotoxic CD8 clonotypes in ibrutinib-treated CLL. Assay: immunoSEQ multiplex PCR; the TCRdb copy retains only in-frame clones and omits some. The sample consists of 200,000 or so clones, more than 65% of them appearing once. Sequencing used PBMCs, obtained after 12 months of ibrutinib treatment. The source is a human donor with chronic lymphocytic leukemia.

The genes are TRBV30 and TRBJ1-3, with 7 bases lining up with TRBD1. This CDR3 spans 15 amino acids. With 3 bases clipped from V and 0 bases from J, the junction kept 5 bases outside the gene matches. The V gene's germline CDR1 is GTSNPN and CDR2 SVGIG (reference sequence). Here the CDR3 DNA reads TGTGCCTGGAGGATGGACAGGATCTCTGGAAACACCATATATTTT. Residues: CAWRMDRISGNTIYF.

This clone has only a few counts. V usage is TRBV18 and J usage is TRBJ1-1, with D possibly being TRBD1 (5 bases). Between the trimmed V and J ends, which lost 5 bases and 0 bases, there was a span of 10 bases. The germline V gene has CDR1 KGHSH and CDR2 LQKENI. The CDR3 consists of 14 residues. The CDR3 region has the DNA TGTGCCAGCTCAACCGGACACCTGAACACTGAAGCTTTCTTT. Translation gives CASSTGHLNTEAFF.

The chain links TRBV19 to TRBJ1-2; 8 bases fit TRBD1. CDR3 length: 15 residues. With 5 bases clipped from V and 4 bases from J, the junction kept 9 bases outside the gene matches. Germline-derived CDR1 and CDR2 are LNHDA and SQIVND (reference sequence). CDR3 bases: TGTGCCAGTAGTGAGAAAAGACAGGGGCGCTATGGCTACACCTTC. Translation gives CASSEKRQGRYGYTF.

This chain connects TRBV6-1 to TRBJ2-5, with D possibly being TRBD1 or TRBD2 (5 bases each). The germline CDR1 and CDR2 sequences are MNHNS and SASEGT. V was cut by 6 bases and J by 5 bases, with 19 bases left in between. The CDR3 runs 15 residues. The CDR3 DNA follows: TGTGCCAGCAGCCCCCGCCGGGGACCCGAGGAGACCCAGTACTTC. Translating gives CASSPRRGPEETQYF.

The genes are TRBV13 and TRBJ1-1; D is possibly TRBD1 (6 bases). Germline V gene lookup returns CDR1 PRHDT and CDR2 FYEKMQ (reference sequence). The CDR3 runs to 14 residues. V was shortened by 0 bases and J by 1 base, with 6 bases between the two germline ends. CDR3 residues: CASSLGDRNTEAFF. CDR3 nucleotide sequence: TGTGCCAGCAGCTTAGGGGACAGGAACACTGAAGCTTTCTTT.

As regards this clone: Its ends do not fully match the called genes, so a read error is possible. The rearrangement uses TRBV5-1 and TRBJ1-6, with a weak D call TRBD1 (6 bases). Germline CDR1 reads SGHRS; CDR2 reads YFSETQ. The CDR3 is 14 amino acids. The DNA of the CDR3 is TGTGCCAGCAGAGAAGAGGGGGGCGGATCACCCCTCCACTTT. Translating gives CASREEGGGSPLHF.

The chain joins TRBV5-1 to TRBJ2-2, with D possibly being TRBD2 (6 bases). The CDR3 spans 16 residues. The V end was cut by 5 bases, the J end by 0 bases, with 14 bases between. The germline CDR1 and CDR2 sequences are SGHRS and YFSETQ. CDR3 sequence: CASSWRGRANTGELFF. CDR3 nucleotide sequence: TGCGCCAGCAGTTGGAGGGGCAGAGCGAACACCGGGGAGCTGTTTTTT.

This chain uses TRBV28 with TRBJ1-2, with D possibly being TRBD1 (6 bases). In germline, CDR1 is MDHEN, CDR2 SYDVKM. CDR3 size: 13 residues. Trimming cost V 6 bases and J 7 bases, with 15 bases left between them. CDR3 nucleotide sequence: TGTGCCAGCAGCTCCGCCCCGGGGGCTGGCTACACCTTC. It yields the protein CASSSAPGAGYTF.

This clone has only a few counts. The J gene is TRBJ2-3, the V gene TRBV29-1; no clear D. V lost 7 bases to trimming and J lost 1 base, with 15 bases between them. Germline loops: CDR1 SQVTM, CDR2 ANQGSEA. This CDR3 has 14 residues. In DNA form, the CDR3 reads TGCAGCGGTACCTGGGGAACGGGCACAGATACGCAGTATTTT. This encodes CSGTWGTGTDTQYF.

CDR3 nucleotides: TGTGCCACCAGCAGAGAGAGAATAGGGGGACAGGGGCTACCCGAGCAGTACTTC. It encodes CATSRERIGGQGLPEQYF. V usage is TRBV15 and J usage is TRBJ2-7, with 10 nucleotides matching TRBD1. The trim removed 0 bases at V and 6 bases at J, leaving 14 bases unmatched. Germline lookup yields CDR1 LNHNV and CDR2 YYDKDF (reference sequence). The CDR3 is 18 residues long. The whole variable domain, filled in from reference TRBV15 and TRBJ2-7, reads DAMVIQNPRYQVTQFGKPVTLSCSQTLNHNVMYWYQQKSSQAPKLLFHYYDKDFNNEADTPDNFQSRRPNTSFCFLDIRSPGLGDTAMYLCATSRERIGGQGLPEQYFGPGTRLTVT.

The J gene is TRBJ2-5, the V gene TRBV4-1, with no clear D. V dropped 1 base and J dropped 4 bases, with 7 bases sitting between them. Germline V gene data show CDR1 as MGHRA and CDR2 as YSYEKL. This CDR3 region has 13 residues. CDR3 residues: CASSQGASETQYF. The CDR3 DNA is TGCGCCAGCAGCCAAGGCGCGTCAGAGACCCAGTACTTC.

The chain combines TRBV11-2 with TRBJ2-3, with no clear D. Germline V gene sequence: CDR1 SGHAT, CDR2 FQNNGV. V was trimmed by 3 bases and J by 6 bases, leaving 10 bases between them. This CDR3 spans 13 amino acids. The CDR3 is CASSLISSDTQYF. CDR3 DNA: TGTGCCAGCAGCTTGATTAGTTCGGATACGCAGTATTTT. Drawing the rest from reference TRBV11-2 and TRBJ2-3, the complete variable domain is EAGVAQSPRYKIIEKRQSVAFWCNPISGHATLYWYQQILGQGPKLLIQFQNNGVVDDSQLPKDRFSAERLKGVDSTLKIQPAKLEDSAVYLCASSLISSDTQYFGPGTRLTVL.

The gene calls are TRBV27 and TRBJ1-1; D uncertain. This CDR3 spans 15 amino acids. CDR1 is MNHEY, CDR2 SMNVEV, per germline (reference sequence). Between the trimmed V and J ends, which lost 4 bases and 4 bases, there was a span of 16 bases. The chain's CDR3 is CASSSRGSRPTEAFF. The CDR3 bases are TGTGCCAGCAGTTCCCGGGGATCCCGGCCCACTGAAGCTTTCTTT.

J is TRBJ2-3 and V is TRBV5-1, with D possibly being TRBD1 (5 bases). Germline V lookup: CDR1 SGHRS, CDR2 YFSETQ. This CDR3 has 17 amino acids. V shed 4 bases and J shed 2 bases, with 20 bases lying between them. CDR3: CASSKGHEVLVTDTQYF. The CDR3 DNA follows: TGCGCCAGCAGCAAGGGGCACGAGGTTCTGGTCACAGATACGCAGTATTTT.

Only one count was recorded for this clone. This chain links TRBV7-2 with TRBJ1-1; 7 nucleotides match TRBD1. Germline V gene sequence: CDR1 SGHTA, CDR2 FQGNSA. J lost 1 base, V lost 5 bases, and 4 bases had no gene match. This CDR3 comprises 14 residues. The DNA of the CDR3 is TGTGCCAGCAGCCCCAACAGGGGGAACACTGAAGCTTTCTTT. It translates to CASSPNRGNTEAFF.

This rearrangement joins TRBV9 to TRBJ2-5; D might be TRBD2 (5 bases). The V gene's germline CDR1 is SGDLS and CDR2 YYNGEE. The CDR3 has 15 residues. Trimming stripped 0 bases from V and 0 bases from J, with 9 bases between. CDR3 loop: CASSVEGLYQETQYF. DNA for the CDR3: TGTGCCAGCAGCGTAGAAGGACTTTACCAAGAGACCCAGTACTTC.

V and J are TRBV27 and TRBJ2-7, with 9 bases matching TRBD1. With V trimmed by 5 bases and J by 2 bases, 7 bases remained unmatched. The CDR3 length is 15 residues. In germline, CDR1 is MNHEY, CDR2 SMNVEV (reference sequence). The CDR3, as DNA: TGTGCCAGCAGTCCATGGGACAGGGAGCCCTACGAGCAGTACTTC. It encodes CASSPWDREPYEQYF.

This clone was seen a handful of times. Other DNA sequences within the sample encode an identical CDR3. The chain recombines TRBV5-6 with TRBJ1-1; the D is unclear. Germline V CDR1 and CDR2: SGHDT, YYEEEE. The length of the CDR3 is 14 residues. The V and J ends lost 4 bases and 0 bases respectively, with 10 bases between them. CDR3 in DNA: TGTGCCAGCAGCAGAGGTCTCGTGAACACTGAAGCTTTCTTT. Protein: CASSRGLVNTEAFF.

This chain joins TRBV6-6 and TRBJ2-2; D uncertain. The germline V gene has CDR1 MNHNY and CDR2 SVGAGI (reference sequence). The CDR3 is 16 amino acids. V shed 6 bases and J shed 3 bases, with 17 bases lying between them. CDR3: CASSYRAPSYTGELFF. In DNA, the CDR3 is TGTGCCAGCAGCTACCGAGCCCCCTCTTACACCGGGGAGCTGTTTTTT.

J is TRBJ2-2 and V is TRBV6-6, with D tentatively TRBD2 (5 bases). Germline V gene lookup returns CDR1 MNHNY and CDR2 SVGAGI (reference sequence). The ends were cut back, 4 bases at V and 2 bases at J, with 11 bases in the middle. The CDR3 covers 15 residues. The CDR3: CASSFRRANTGELFF. The CDR3 DNA reads TGTGCCAGCAGTTTTCGGCGGGCTAACACCGGGGAGCTGTTTTTT.

This sequence joins TRBV11-1 and TRBJ1-4, with 8 bases that match TRBD1. The CDR3 spans 19 residues. The germline V gene has CDR1 SGHAT and CDR2 FQDESV (reference sequence). V lost 4 bases and J lost 0; bases outside the gene matches: 13. CDR3 nucleotides: TGTGCCAGCAGCTCGGACAGGGCCGCTTTAACTGCAACTAATGAAAAACTGTTTTTT. As protein: CASSSDRAALTATNEKLFF.

As regards this clone: An end of the junction does not agree with germline; a read error may underlie this. The V call is TRBV29-1, the J call TRBJ1-2; possible D gene TRBD1, 5 bases. Germline-derived CDR1 and CDR2 are SQVTM and ANQGSEA. The CDR3 length is 12 residues. The CDR3 nucleotides are TGCAGCATTGAGACAGACCTAGGAGGCTACACCTTC. Translation gives CSIETDLGGYTF. Drawing the rest from reference TRBV29-1 and TRBJ1-2, the complete variable domain is SAVISQKPSRDICQRGTSLTIQCQVDSQVTMMFWYRQQPGQSLTLIATANQGSEATYESGFVIDKFPISRPNLTFSTLTVSNMSPEDSSIYLCSIETDLGGYTFGSGTRLTVV.

Of note for this clone: Germline and junction disagree at one end, which may indicate a read error. The genes are TRBV7-7 and TRBJ2-2; D not resolved. The CDR3 covers 14 residues. Germline-derived CDR1 and CDR2 are SSHAT and FNYEAQ (reference sequence). CDR3 residues: CASSSTANTGELFF. CDR3 nucleotide sequence: TGTGCTAGCAGCTCCACTGCGAACACCGGGGAGCTGTTTTTT.

The rearrangement joins TRBV29-1 to TRBJ2-7; a weak D match, TRBD1 (5 bases). V was clipped by 5 bases and J by 2 bases, with 13 bases between them. Per germline, CDR1 SQVTM and CDR2 ANQGSEA. CDR3 size: 13 residues. CDR3 region: CSVLGARTYEQYF. The CDR3 region has the DNA TGCAGCGTTCTAGGGGCCAGAACCTACGAGCAGTACTTC.

In this sample, this clone turned up a few times. The chain has TRBV28 and TRBJ1-2; 10 bases map to TRBD1. This CDR3 is 14 amino acids long. With V trimmed by 4 bases and J by 6 bases, 5 bases remained unmatched. Germline CDR1 and CDR2: MDHEN and SYDVKM. CDR3 DNA: TGTGCCAGCAGTTCCGCCGGGACAGGGGATGGCTACACCTTC. This sequence encodes CASSSAGTGDGYTF.

The chain carries TRBV5-1 and TRBJ1-2; TRBD1 agrees at 9 bases. Germline V CDR1 and CDR2: SGHRS, YFSETQ. The CDR3 has 14 amino acids. Losses at the gene ends were 4 bases for V and 5 bases for J; bases not matched to a gene: 6. The CDR3 spells CASSPGTGYYGYTF. CDR3 nucleotides: TGCGCCAGCAGCCCAGGGACAGGGTATTATGGCTACACCTTC.

This clone was observed once. J is TRBJ2-2 and V is TRBV2; the D is unclear. With 6 bases removed from V and 4 bases from J, the gap between germline ends came to 15 bases. The CDR3 loop spans 15 amino acids. In germline, CDR1 is SNHLY, CDR2 FYNNEI. The CDR3 DNA sequence: TGTGCCAGCAGCCCGGAGTTGCTCGGCACCGGGGAGCTGTTTTTT. Protein sequence: CASSPELLGTGELFF.

The chain is built from TRBV5-1 and TRBJ2-5, with D tentatively TRBD1 (5 bases). This CDR3 is 14 amino acids long. The germline V gene has CDR1 SGHRS and CDR2 YFSETQ. V shed 1 base and J shed 1 base, with 8 bases lying between them. The CDR3 sequence: CASSLITGQETQYF. The CDR3 nucleotides read TGCGCCAGCAGCTTGATTACAGGCCAAGAGACCCAGTACTTC.

This clone was observed at least ten times. The J gene is TRBJ1-2, the V gene TRBV11-1, with 8 bases that match TRBD1. The CDR3 contains 15 residues. The J segment lost 2 bases and the V segment lost 3 bases, leaving 5 bases of the junction unmatched. Germline values: CDR1 SGHAT, CDR2 FQDESV (reference sequence). As DNA, the CDR3 is TGTGCCAGCAGCTTGAGGACAGGGTGGAACTATGGCTACACCTTC. Translated, it gives CASSLRTGWNYGYTF.

V is TRBV7-2 and J is TRBJ2-1; 8 bases align to TRBD2. This CDR3 is 15 amino acids long. The junction had 2 bases not matched to a gene; V was cut back by 3 bases and J by 1 base. Looked up from germline, CDR1 is SGHTA and CDR2 is FQGNSA. The CDR3 is CASSFSGASYNEQFF. The CDR3 coding sequence is TGTGCCAGCAGCTTTAGCGGGGCTTCCTACAATGAGCAGTTCTTC.